A single sample gave rise to the 17 T cell receptor beta chains below, sequenced in a study of early T cells in non-severe SARS-CoV-2 infection. Using its own MiXCR run on the 5' RACE reads, TCRdb lists one record per CDR3 protein. The table records roughly 63,000 distinct CDR3 sequences, roughly 13% of them present only once. Sequences were obtained from whole blood. Every receptor here comes from an adult who was a healthcare worker with PCR-confirmed SARS-CoV-2 infection or an uninfected control (not recorded which).

This clonotype has a count of ten or more. This chain uses TRBV29-1 with TRBJ1-5; possible D gene TRBD1, 5 bases. V lost 7 bases, J lost 7 bases, and 17 bases lay in between. Per the germline V gene, CDR1 is SQVTM and CDR2 is ANQGSEA. This CDR3 contains 13 residues. Here the CDR3 DNA reads TGCAGCGCACGCCAGGGTTCCCGGCAGCCCCAGCATTTT. Amino acid sequence: CSARQGSRQPQHF.

In regard to this clonotype: A much larger clone differs from this one at a single base, so this may be a read error. The chain recombines TRBV18 with TRBJ2-1; 10 nucleotides line up with TRBD2. The CDR3 is made up of 14 amino acids. Germline V gives CDR1 KGHSH, CDR2 LQKENI. The CDR3 DNA sequence: TGTACCAGCTCACTTCTAGCGGGGGTGGATGAGCAGTTCTTC. Translated, it gives CTSSLLAGVDEQFF.

This clonotype was observed many times. The gene calls are TRBV21-1 and TRBJ1-3. TRBV21-1 is a known pseudogene. The CDR3 is made up of 15 amino acids. Here the CDR3 DNA reads TGTGCCAGCAGCAAATACAAGAGCTCTGGAAACACCATATATTTT. It specifies CASSKYKSSGNTIYF.

This clonotype was counted ten times or more. The chain employs TRBV5-1 and TRBJ1-1, with 7 bases fitting TRBD1. This CDR3 has 13 amino acids. CDR1 is SGHRS and CDR2 is YFSETQ in the germline V gene. The ends lost 4 bases at V and 4 bases at J; junction bases unmatched: 4. This chain's CDR3 is CASSMTGTTEAFF. CDR3 in DNA: TGCGCCAGCAGCATGACAGGGACCACTGAAGCTTTCTTT.

This clonotype has more than one count but fewer than ten. The rearrangement uses TRBV6-5 and TRBJ1-2; 7 nucleotides match TRBD1. The CDR3 is made up of 14 amino acids. The germline V gene encodes CDR1 MNHEY and CDR2 SVGAGI. J was trimmed by 2 bases and V by 1 base; bases with no gene match: 1. CDR3 sequence (DNA): TGTGCCAGCAGTTACTGGGGACAGAACTATGGCTACACCTTC. It codes for CASSYWGQNYGYTF.

This clonotype was counted at least ten times. V and J are TRBV7-6 and TRBJ2-2; 9 bases align to TRBD1. The CDR3 is 14 amino acids. Germline loops: CDR1 SGHVS, CDR2 FNYEAQ. J lost 5 bases, V lost 6 bases, and 4 bases had no gene match. The CDR3 nucleotides are TGTGCCAGCAGGCAGGACAGGGGAACCGGGGAGCTGTTTTTT. Amino acid sequence: CASRQDRGTGELFF.

There are many counts of this clonotype. The V and J genes are TRBV7-6 and TRBJ2-3, with D perhaps assigned TRBD1 or TRBD2 (5 bases each). V lost 3 bases and J lost 1, with 14 bases in between. The CDR3 is 16 residues long. Germline CDR1 SGHVS, CDR2 FNYEAQ. The CDR3 DNA reads as TGTGCCAGCAGCTTGGGAGCAACGGGACGCACAGATACGCAGTATTTT. Protein product: CASSLGATGRTDTQYF.

The chain links TRBV29-1 to TRBJ2-3, with D tentatively TRBD2 (6 bases). V gave up 3 bases and J gave up 4 bases, with 14 bases separating them. Per germline, CDR1 SQVTM and CDR2 ANQGSEA. The CDR3 covers 14 residues. The CDR3 reads CSVEAGGGADTQYF. The CDR3 region has the DNA TGCAGCGTTGAGGCCGGGGGTGGGGCAGATACGCAGTATTTT.

The DNA for the CDR3 is TGCAGTGCTAGAGCGGGGTGCGAGCAGTACTTC. Translated, it gives CSARAGCEQYF. The V call is TRBV20-1, the J call TRBJ2-7, with D possibly TRBD2 on 5 matching bases. The CDR3 totals 11 residues. Per germline, CDR1 DFQATT and CDR2 SNEGSKA (reference sequence). Trimming took off 1 base at V and 6 bases at J, with 7 bases between the two ends.

This clonotype was observed many times. The chain carries TRBV6-2 or TRBV6-3 and TRBJ2-6, with D perhaps matching TRBD2 (6 bases). CDR3 length: 16 amino acids. Germline values: CDR1 MNHEY, CDR2 SVGEGT. Trimming removed 7 bases from V and 0 bases from J, with 13 bases in between. CDR3 sequence: CASTDGGRSGANVLTF. The CDR3 nucleotides are TGTGCCAGCACTGACGGGGGACGCTCTGGGGCCAACGTCCTGACTTTC.

This sequence joins TRBV7-2 and TRBJ2-1; 11 bases agree with TRBD2. J was trimmed by 2 bases and V by 1 base; bases with no gene match: 7. CDR3 length: 18 amino acids. Germline assignment: CDR1 SGHTA and CDR2 FQGNSA. The chain's CDR3 is CASSLEASGGRPYNEQFF. The CDR3 bases are TGTGCCAGCAGCTTAGAGGCTAGCGGGGGGCGACCCTACAATGAGCAGTTCTTC.

The sample holds a few counts of this clonotype. The chain joins TRBV6-6 to TRBJ1-3; 8 bases map to TRBD1. Germline V gives CDR1 MNHNY, CDR2 SVGAGI (reference sequence). This CDR3 has 17 amino acids. The ends lost 2 bases at V and 0 bases at J; junction bases unmatched: 6. The CDR3 protein is CASSYSYRGDSGNTIYF. The DNA of the CDR3 is TGTGCCAGCAGTTACAGTTACAGGGGGGACTCTGGAAACACCATATATTTT.

This chain connects TRBV6-1 to TRBJ2-7, with TRBD1 as a possible D gene (5 bases). Germline V gene data show CDR1 as MNHNS and CDR2 as SASEGT. With 1 base removed from V and 4 bases from J, the gap between germline ends came to 5 bases. This CDR3 is built from 12 residues. CDR3 amino acids: CASSEEGYEQYF. The CDR3 DNA reads TGTGCCAGCAGTGAAGAGGGGTACGAGCAGTACTTC.

This clonotype showed up just a few times. The chain carries TRBV7-9 and TRBJ1-4, with TRBD1 as a possible D gene (5 bases). Trimming pared 10 bases from V and 5 bases from J, leaving 17 bases between. The CDR3 spans 14 residues. Germline CDR1 SEHNR, CDR2 FQNEAQ (reference sequence). CDR3: CATAQEGPNEKLFF. The CDR3 nucleotides read TGTGCCACCGCCCAAGAGGGGCCAAATGAAAAACTGTTTTTT.

This chain uses TRBV20-1 with TRBJ1-1; D gene ambiguous. This CDR3 comprises 11 residues. Trimming cost V 1 base and J 2 bases, with 2 bases left between them. Germline V gene lookup returns CDR1 DFQATT and CDR2 SNEGSKA (reference sequence). The CDR3 reads CSARVNTEAFF. The CDR3 nucleotides read TGCAGTGCTAGAGTTAACACTGAAGCTTTCTTT.

In its sample, this clonotype was seen many times. This chain joins TRBV20-1 and TRBJ2-2; 8 bases are shared with TRBD1. CDR3 length equals 16 residues. Trimming removed 0 bases from V and 4 bases from J; junction bases left unmatched: 7. Germline V gene sequence: CDR1 DFQATT, CDR2 SNEGSKA (reference sequence). The CDR3 DNA follows: TGCAGTGCTAGAGATCCGAACAGGGGGATCACCGGGGAGCTGTTTTTT. This codes for CSARDPNRGITGELFF.

The J gene is TRBJ2-3, the V gene TRBV6-1; the match to TRBD1 covers 7 bases. This CDR3 contains 15 residues. Trimming took 1 base from V and 2 from J; bases not matched to a gene: 3. Germline V gene sequence: CDR1 MNHNS, CDR2 SASEGT. The CDR3 region has the DNA TGTGCCAGCAGTGAAGGGGGACAGTCCACAGATACGCAGTATTTT. Its protein product is CASSEGGQSTDTQYF.